One sample yielded the 20 T cell receptor beta chains listed below, sequenced in a study of STAT5B mutations in CD4+ large granular lymphocyte leukemia. Assay used: immunoSEQ multiplex PCR; TCRdb lists only in-frame clones, some missing. The sample has 20,000 to 25,000 clones, about four fifths seen once. Material: CD4+ T cells from blood buffy coats. All receptors derive from a human donor in good health.

The chain couples TRBV27 to TRBJ1-1; no firm D call. In germline, CDR1 is MNHEY, CDR2 SMNVEV (reference sequence). This CDR3 has 13 amino acids. V gave up 2 bases and J gave up 1 base, with 5 bases separating them. The CDR3 loop is CASSLPGNTEAFF. CDR3 in DNA: TGTGCCAGCAGTTTACCAGGGAACACTGAAGCTTTCTTT.

The chain joins TRBV5-1 to TRBJ2-1, with D uncertain. The CDR3 length is 13 residues. Between the trimmed V and J ends, which lost 2 bases and 6 bases, there was a span of 9 bases. Germline lookup yields CDR1 SGHRS and CDR2 YFSETQ. The CDR3, as DNA: TGCGCCAGCAGCTTAGGCGGAAGCAATGAGCAGTTCTTC. Residues: CASSLGGSNEQFF.

The genes are TRBV30 and TRBJ2-1, with 8 bases lining up with TRBD2. Losses at the gene ends were 4 bases for V and 4 bases for J; bases not matched to a gene: 3. The germline CDR1 and CDR2 sequences are GTSNPN and SVGIG (reference sequence). The CDR3 extends over 13 amino acids. The CDR3 region is CAWMAGGYNEQFF. The CDR3 DNA reads TGTGCCTGGATGGCGGGGGGTTACAATGAGCAGTTCTTC. The full variable domain, in which reference TRBV30 and TRBJ2-1 provide the parts outside the CDR3, is SQTIHQWPATLVQPVGSPLSLECTVEGTSNPNLYWYRQAAGRGLQLLFYSVGIGQISSEVPQNLSASRPQDRQFILSSKKLLLSDSGFYLCAWMAGGYNEQFFGPGTRLTVL.

This clone was found once. V and J are TRBV10-3 and TRBJ2-1; 9 bases are shared with TRBD2. Germline V lookup: CDR1 ENHRY, CDR2 SYGVKD. This CDR3 has 13 amino acids. J gave up 7 bases and V 6 bases, and 4 bases lay outside the gene matches. CDR3 sequence reads: CAISRGLANEQFF. In nucleotides, the CDR3 is TGTGCCATCAGCCGGGGACTAGCAAATGAGCAGTTCTTC.

The chain carries TRBV7-8 and TRBJ2-7; D remains ambiguous. Germline CDR1 is SGHVS and CDR2 is FQNEAQ. The CDR3 length is 11 residues. The V end was cut by 3 bases, the J end by 7 bases, with 7 bases between. CDR3 DNA sequence: TGTGCCAGCAGCTTGGTCGATGAGCAGTACTTC. It encodes CASSLVDEQYF.

The chain links TRBV18 to TRBJ2-1; D gene uncertain. The germline gives CDR1 KGHSH, CDR2 LQKENI. The CDR3 runs to 14 residues. The V end was cut by 4 bases, the J end by 13 bases, with 20 bases between. This CDR3 is CASSLGRNEATQFF. CDR3 bases: TGTGCCAGCTCACTTGGACGGAACGAGGCCACTCAGTTCTTC.

The chain links TRBV13 to TRBJ2-3; 11 bases are a match to TRBD2. V gave up 5 bases and J gave up 5 bases; unmatched junction bases: 6. Germline V gives CDR1 PRHDT, CDR2 FYEKMQ (reference sequence). The CDR3 totals 15 residues. CDR3 DNA: TGTGCCAGCAGCCGACTAGCGGGAATAGTAGATACGCAGTATTTT. It codes for CASSRLAGIVDTQYF.

The gene calls are TRBV4-1 and TRBJ2-5; D is uncertain. CDR1 is MGHRA, CDR2 YSYEKL, per germline. Trimming pared 6 bases from V and 1 base from J, leaving 12 bases between. This CDR3 contains 14 residues. This CDR3 reads CASSQWGIQETQYF. DNA for the CDR3: TGCGCCAGCAGTCAGTGGGGTATCCAAGAGACCCAGTACTTC.

The count of this clone is one. V is TRBV30 and J is TRBJ2-3; 11 nucleotides line up with TRBD2. This CDR3 comprises 17 residues. Germline-derived CDR1 and CDR2 are GTSNPN and SVGIG (reference sequence). J was trimmed by 2 bases and V by 5 bases; bases with no gene match: 12. CDR3 DNA: TGTGCCTGGTCGGGGGACCTAGCGGGAGGTTCCACAGATACGCAGTATTTT. Its translation is CAWSGDLAGGSTDTQYF.

The sample holds a few counts of this clone. This chain uses TRBV11-1 with TRBJ1-2; a possible D gene is TRBD1 (5 bases). The CDR3 length is 12 residues. V lost 3 bases to trimming and J lost 6 bases, with 8 bases between them. Germline CDR1 and CDR2: SGHAT and FQDESV (reference sequence). As DNA, the CDR3 is TGTGCCAGCAGCTTGGGCAGGGATGGCTACACCTTC. It specifies CASSLGRDGYTF.

The table lists this clone with a count of one. This chain connects TRBV7-2 to TRBJ2-3, with 7 bases matching TRBD1. Per germline, CDR1 SGHTA and CDR2 FQGNSA. Trimming at V came to 4 bases and at J to 3 bases, leaving 10 bases not matched to a gene. This CDR3 has 16 amino acids. CDR3 sequence: CASSSSRVRGTDTQYF. As DNA, the CDR3 is TGTGCCAGCAGCTCCTCGAGGGTCAGGGGGACAGATACGCAGTATTTT.

The chain recombines TRBV5-8 with TRBJ2-1; no firm D call. CDR1 SGHTS and CDR2 YDEGEE come from the germline V gene. Trimming left V 6 bases short and J 3 bases short, with 13 bases between. The CDR3 consists of 14 residues. The CDR3 DNA is TGTGCCAGCAAGCGTCCAGCGTACTACAATGAGCAGTTCTTC. Translation: CASKRPAYYNEQFF.

The chain employs TRBV7-9 and TRBJ2-5, with TRBD1 as a possible D gene (6 bases). The V and J ends lost 3 bases and 5 bases respectively, with 10 bases between them. Germline lookup yields CDR1 SEHNR and CDR2 FQNEAQ (reference sequence). The CDR3 covers 13 residues. The CDR3 protein is CASSLRTAETQYF. DNA of the CDR3: TGTGCCAGCAGCTTGAGGACAGCCGAGACCCAGTACTTC.

The chain employs TRBV18 and TRBJ2-4; D uncertain. CDR3 length: 13 amino acids. Trimming shortened V by 0 bases and J by 3 bases, and 3 bases separated the two germline ends. The V gene's germline CDR1 is KGHSH and CDR2 LQKENI. The CDR3 is CASSPPGKNIQYF. The CDR3 nucleotides are TGTGCCAGCTCACCACCGGGCAAAAACATTCAGTACTTC.

The rearrangement links TRBV30 to TRBJ1-4; 10 bases match TRBD1. Germline CDR1 and CDR2: GTSNPN and SVGIG (reference sequence). The CDR3 is made up of 13 amino acids. V lost 5 bases, J lost 8 bases, and 5 bases stayed unmatched. The CDR3 protein is CAWGTGVLEKLFF. The CDR3 DNA sequence: TGTGCCTGGGGGACAGGGGTCCTAGAAAAACTGTTTTTT.

This rearrangement joins TRBV5-1 to TRBJ2-5; 9 bases are a match to TRBD1. J gave up 1 base and V 0 bases, and 1 base lay outside the gene matches. This CDR3 spans 15 amino acids. Germline assignment: CDR1 SGHRS and CDR2 YFSETQ. The CDR3 DNA reads TGCGCCAGCAGCTTGGAACAGGGGGCCCAAGAGACCCAGTACTTC. It translates to CASSLEQGAQETQYF.

J is TRBJ2-7 and V is TRBV28; 11 bases are shared with TRBD2. Germline lookup yields CDR1 MDHEN and CDR2 SYDVKM. There are 12 residues in the CDR3. Written as DNA, the CDR3 is TGTGTAACGACTAGCGGGACCTACGAGCAGTACTTC. Translation gives CVTTSGTYEQYF.

The chain joins TRBV9 to TRBJ2-1; tentatively, D is TRBD2 (5 bases). The CDR3 totals 15 residues. Germline values: CDR1 SGDLS, CDR2 YYNGEE. V was shortened by 4 bases and J by 4 bases, with 15 bases between the two germline ends. The CDR3 bases are TGTGCCAGCAGCATCATGGGAGAGTCATACAATGAGCAGTTCTTC. The encoded protein is CASSIMGESYNEQFF.

The rearrangement uses TRBV19 and TRBJ2-2; the D gene is possibly TRBD1 (6 bases). The germline V and J ends were trimmed by 10 bases and 2 bases, with 11 bases remaining between them. The CDR3 runs 13 residues. Germline V gene lookup returns CDR1 LNHDA and CDR2 SQIVND (reference sequence). For the CDR3, the DNA is TGTGCCACCCGGGACAAAAACACCGGGGAGCTGTTTTTT. This sequence encodes CATRDKNTGELFF.

The V and J genes are TRBV29-1 and TRBJ2-5; 12 positions agree with TRBD2. The closer fit of TRBJ2-7 to the DNA end suggests the J call may be wrong. Germline V gives CDR1 SQVTM, CDR2 ANQGSEA. This CDR3 has 15 residues. In DNA form, the CDR3 reads TGCAGCGTTTCCGTACTAGCGGGAGGAACCTACGAGCAGTACTTC. Protein product: CSVSVLAGGTYEQYF.